A single sample is the source of the 6 T cell receptor beta chains below, sequenced in a study of glioma-infiltrating T cells. TCR alpha and beta CDR3 regions were amplified from RNA using iRepertoire nested multiplex PCR. TCRdb reanalysed the multiplex PCR reads using MiXCR and keeps one entry per CDR3 protein. Among around 130,000 distinct CDR3 sequences listed, 24% were seen once. The sequencing input was glioma tissue, nonneoplastic brain tissue, or PBMCs (not recorded which). These receptors were obtained from a human donor with low-grade glioma or glioblastoma, undergoing nonglioma brain surgery, or in good health (not recorded which).

This clonotype was picked up one time. This may arise from a read error, as a much more abundant clone is one base away. The chain joins TRBV15 to TRBJ2-5, with TRBD2 matching 7 bases. There are 15 residues in the CDR3. The V gene end was trimmed by 0 bases and the J gene end by 3 bases; junction bases not matched to a gene: 4. CDR1 LNHNV and CDR2 YYDKDF come from the germline V gene (reference sequence). CDR3 in amino acids: CATSRELSGEETQYF. DNA for the CDR3: TGTGCCACCAGCAGAGAACTGAGCGGGGAAGAGACCCAGTACTTC.

Ten or more counts support this clonotype. The rearrangement links TRBV20-1 to TRBJ2-3; no clear D. V was shortened by 1 base and J by 7 bases, with 3 bases between the two germline ends. Germline CDR1 DFQATT, CDR2 SNEGSKA (reference sequence). This CDR3 is 10 amino acids long. The CDR3 loop is CSARVHTQYF. In nucleotides, the CDR3 is TGCAGTGCTAGAGTCCATACGCAGTATTTT.

This clonotype has just a few counts. The V and J genes are TRBV28 and TRBJ2-7; TRBD2 matches at 7 bases. V dropped 7 bases and J dropped 0; count of bases not matched to a gene: 6. Looked up from germline, CDR1 is MDHEN and CDR2 is SYDVKM. This CDR3 is built from 14 residues. CDR3 loop: CASTGGGGSYEQYV. In nucleotides, the CDR3 is TGTGCCAGCACGGGGGGTGGGGGCTCCTACGAGCAGTACGTC.

This clonotype has a count of ten or more. V and J are TRBV27 and TRBJ2-2, with D unclear. Trimming removed 2 bases at V and 2 bases at J, with 6 bases between. CDR1 and CDR2 (germline): MNHEY, SMNVEV (reference sequence). The length of the CDR3 is 14 residues. The CDR3 nucleotides are TGTGCCAGCAGTTTAATAGGCAACACCGGGGAGCTGTTTTTT. Protein sequence: CASSLIGNTGELFF.

This clonotype appeared many times. This rearrangement joins TRBV6-1 to TRBJ1-3; D is unresolved. Trimming cost V 9 bases and J 2 bases, with 17 bases left between them. The CDR3 spans 15 residues. Germline CDR1 MNHNS, CDR2 SASEGT. The CDR3 spells CASRIYPGTGNTIYF. The CDR3 DNA reads TGTGCCAGTAGGATTTACCCGGGAACTGGAAACACCATATATTTT.

The sample holds a few counts of this clonotype. The chain employs TRBV3-1 and TRBJ2-3, with 13 bases matching TRBD2. The ends lost 0 bases at V and 4 bases at J; junction bases unmatched: 7. Germline CDR1 is LGHDT and CDR2 is YNNKEL (reference sequence). The CDR3 has 18 residues. The CDR3 nucleotides are TGTGCCAGCAGCCAAGAGGGACTAGCGGGGAGGGGAGCAGATACGCAGTATTTT. The encoded protein is CASSQEGLAGRGADTQYF.